The 21 T cell receptor beta chains in this list originate from one sample, sequenced in a study of blood T cell repertoires in COVID-19 (dated by TCRdb to about 2020). Receptors were amplified or captured by the immunoSEQ multiplex PCR assay. Here the immuneACCESS table is served through TCRdb, limited to in-frame sequences with V and J called. Missing clones are a known gap in these copies; in checked studies unresolved V genes cover under half, and the rest lacks a known reason. The sample has roughly 34,000 clones on record, about 87% of them singletons. The ten largest clones represent around 10% of the sample. The sample comprised peripheral blood. These receptors were taken from an elderly man with active COVID-19.

This chain connects TRBV3-1 (or the pseudogene TRBV3-2) to TRBJ2-1, with D uncertain. CDR3 length: 12 amino acids. V dropped 8 bases and J dropped 5 bases, with 10 bases sitting between them. Germline V gene data show CDR1 as LGHDT and CDR2 as YNNKEL (reference sequence). CDR3 bases: TGTGCCAGCCGAGGCTGGAACAATGAGCAGTTCTTC. Translation gives CASRGWNNEQFF.

Here the CDR3 DNA reads TGCGCCAGCAGCCAAGAAGGACCGGGGGGCGGGGAGCTGTTTTTT. As protein: CASSQEGPGGGELFF. This chain uses TRBV4-3 with TRBJ2-2; 7 bases agree with TRBD2. Germline CDR1 reads LGHNA; CDR2 reads YSLEER. This CDR3 has 15 residues. V dropped 0 bases and J dropped 7; count of bases not matched to a gene: 5.

The chain uses TRBV2 and TRBJ2-3; the D gene is possibly TRBD2 (6 bases). This CDR3 region has 16 residues. Trimming took off 0 bases at V and 5 bases at J, with 15 bases between the two ends. CDR1 is SNHLY, CDR2 FYNNEI, per germline. The CDR3 DNA reads as TGTGCCAGCAGTGAAGCGCTTACGGGGGTGGGAGATACGCAGTATTTT. Translation gives CASSEALTGVGDTQYF.

The rearrangement joins TRBV7-9 to TRBJ2-5; possible D gene TRBD1, 5 bases. The CDR3 length is 13 residues. Trimming cost V 3 bases and J 6 bases, with 11 bases left between them. CDR1 SEHNR and CDR2 FQNEAQ come from the germline V gene (reference sequence). The DNA for the CDR3 is TGTGCCAGCAGCTTGGACACATCGAAGACCCAGTACTTC. Translating it yields CASSLDTSKTQYF.

V gene TRBV28 combines with J gene TRBJ2-3; no reliable D call. CDR1 and CDR2 from the germline V gene are MDHEN and SYDVKM. The germline V and J ends were trimmed by 10 bases and 2 bases, with 16 bases remaining between them. The CDR3 length is 14 residues. CDR3 nucleotides: TGTGCCACCGGTCGACACGTTCTCACAGATACGCAGTATTTT. Residues: CATGRHVLTDTQYF. Filled out from reference TRBV28 and TRBJ2-3, the complete variable domain reads DVKVTQSSRYLVKRTGEKVFLECVQDMDHENMFWYRQDPGLGLRLIYFSYDVKMKEKGDIPEGYSVSREKKERFSLILESASTNQTSMYLCATGRHVLTDTQYFGPGTRLTVL.

The chain couples TRBV7-9 to TRBJ2-5; 10 nucleotides match TRBD2. Germline V lookup: CDR1 SEHNR, CDR2 FQNEAQ (reference sequence). The CDR3 runs 16 residues. The ends lost 5 bases at V and 5 bases at J; junction bases unmatched: 11. CDR3 loop: CASSHFLAGGWETQYF. CDR3 in DNA: TGTGCCAGCAGCCACTTCTTAGCGGGAGGCTGGGAGACCCAGTACTTC.

The chain has TRBV6-2 or TRBV6-3 and TRBJ2-7; 11 bases agree with TRBD2. Germline V gene data show CDR1 as MNHEY and CDR2 as SVGEGT. The trim removed 0 bases at V and 2 bases at J, leaving 0 bases unmatched. The CDR3 contains 15 residues. The CDR3 protein is CASSYSSGGAYEQYF. CDR3 DNA: TGTGCCAGCAGTTACTCTAGCGGGGGGGCCTACGAGCAGTACTTC.

This clone was seen once. V gene TRBV7-9 combines with J gene TRBJ1-1; 9 nucleotides match TRBD1. CDR1 SEHNR and CDR2 FQNEAQ come from the germline V gene (reference sequence). Trimming took 4 bases from V and 5 from J; bases not matched to a gene: 5. The CDR3 has 14 amino acids. DNA of the CDR3: TGTGCCAGCAGCTATAGACAGGGGGATACTGAAGCTTTCTTT. This translates into CASSYRQGDTEAFF.

This chain connects TRBV7-9 to TRBJ2-1, with 7 positions matching TRBD2. The germline gives CDR1 SEHNR, CDR2 FQNEAQ (reference sequence). V dropped 5 bases and J dropped 7; count of bases not matched to a gene: 8. The CDR3 is made up of 14 amino acids. Here the CDR3 reads CASSQDPAGNEQFF. The CDR3 region has the DNA TGTGCCAGCAGCCAGGACCCAGCGGGGAATGAGCAGTTCTTC.

V is TRBV2 and J is TRBJ1-5, with 8 bases lining up with TRBD1. The CDR3 runs 15 residues. CDR1 is SNHLY, CDR2 FYNNEI, per germline. Germline trimming cut 6 bases from V and 4 bases from J; bases unmatched to any gene: 8. CDR3 sequence reads: CASSGQGSPNQPQHF. For the CDR3, the DNA is TGTGCCAGCAGCGGACAGGGAAGTCCGAATCAGCCCCAGCATTTT.

The chain joins TRBV27 to TRBJ2-3; a possible D gene is TRBD2 (7 bases). V gave up 9 bases and J gave up 2 bases, with 12 bases separating them. Germline CDR1 MNHEY, CDR2 SMNVEV (reference sequence). The length of the CDR3 is 13 residues. The CDR3 loop reads CASQGGATDTQYF. The CDR3 DNA reads as TGTGCCAGTCAAGGGGGGGCCACAGATACGCAGTATTTT.

The chain employs TRBV11-2 and TRBJ2-3; 10 positions agree with TRBD2. After removal of 2 bases from V and 11 bases from J, the junction contained 7 bases not matched to a gene. Germline CDR1 and CDR2: SGHAT and FQNNGV. This CDR3 region has 14 residues. CDR3 sequence reads: CASSLSGRASWQYF. The CDR3 DNA reads TGTGCCAGCAGCTTAAGCGGGAGGGCCTCTTGGCAGTATTTT.

This clone was seen a handful of times. The chain has TRBV14 and TRBJ1-6; D not resolved. The CDR3 covers 15 residues. Germline V gene sequence: CDR1 SGHDN, CDR2 FVKESK. Trimming took 4 bases from V and 4 from J, leaving 11 bases between them. The CDR3 DNA follows: TGTGCCAGCAGCCCGCAACGGACTTATAATTCACCCCTCCACTTT. It specifies CASSPQRTYNSPLHF.

A single count supports this clone. The chain has TRBV30 and TRBJ2-7; possible D gene TRBD2, 6 bases. Trimming cost V 7 bases and J 1 base, with 20 bases left between them. Germline CDR1 reads GTSNPN; CDR2 reads SVGIG (reference sequence). This CDR3 contains 15 residues. CDR3 amino acids: CAFSSGRFLSYEQYF. The CDR3 nucleotides read TGTGCCTTTAGTAGTGGGAGGTTCCTTTCCTACGAGCAGTACTTC.

The rearrangement links TRBV28 to TRBJ2-4; the match to TRBD2 covers 8 bases. The CDR3 sequence is 15 residues long. J gave up 1 base and V 6 bases, and 5 bases lay outside the gene matches. Germline V lookup: CDR1 MDHEN, CDR2 SYDVKM. CDR3 in amino acids: CASRPGGAAKNIQYF. As DNA, the CDR3 is TGTGCCAGCAGACCGGGGGGGGCGGCCAAAAACATTCAGTACTTC.

With respect to this clone: A read error may produce the germline difference seen at one junction end. The chain links TRBV7-2 to TRBJ2-1, with 13 bases that match TRBD2. Germline V gene sequence: CDR1 SGHTA, CDR2 FQGNSA. This CDR3 is built from 16 residues. Written as DNA, the CDR3 is TGTGCCAACAGCTTGGATACTAGCGGGAGGGCCCATGAGCAGTTCTTC. It codes for CANSLDTSGRAHEQFF.

This clone is medium-sized (0.01 to 0.1%) in the sample. The V gene is TRBV2, the J gene TRBJ1-2, with a weak D call TRBD1 (5 bases). V lost 1 base and J lost 0, with 6 bases in between. From germline, CDR1 is SNHLY and CDR2 FYNNEI. The CDR3 extends over 14 amino acids. CDR3 amino acids: CASSEDRTNYGYTF. The CDR3 region has the DNA TGTGCCAGCAGTGAAGACAGGACTAACTATGGCTACACCTTC.

The chain uses TRBV7-9 and TRBJ1-4, with a weak D call TRBD1 (6 bases). V was clipped by 5 bases and J by 1 base, with 11 bases between them. The CDR3 runs to 15 residues. CDR1 is SEHNR and CDR2 is FQNEAQ in the germline V gene (reference sequence). The chain's CDR3 is CASSQRGGTNEKLFF. The CDR3 bases are TGTGCCAGCAGCCAAAGGGGGGGAACTAATGAAAAACTGTTTTTT.

This clone was recorded once. The chain has TRBV5-1 and TRBJ2-3; maybe TRBD2 (5 bases). The ends were cut back, 0 bases at V and 3 bases at J, with 14 bases in the middle. The germline CDR1 and CDR2 sequences are SGHRS and YFSETQ. CDR3 length: 16 residues. The chain's CDR3 is CASSLGRGSWTDTQYF. In nucleotides, the CDR3 is TGCGCCAGCAGCTTGGGCCGGGGAAGTTGGACAGATACGCAGTATTTT.

The chain employs TRBV7-2 and TRBJ2-3; 14 bases map to TRBD2. Germline lookup yields CDR1 SGHTA and CDR2 FQGNSA. CDR3 length: 17 residues. Losses at the gene ends were 1 base for V and 7 bases for J; bases not matched to a gene: 7. The CDR3 region has the DNA TGTGCCAGCAGCTTAGGACTAGCGGGAGGGGAGGGAAATACGCAGTATTTT. It specifies CASSLGLAGGEGNTQYF.

The chain employs TRBV9 and TRBJ2-3; TRBD2 matches 7 bases. Germline assignment: CDR1 SGDLS and CDR2 YYNGEE. The CDR3 is 16 amino acids. J gave up 4 bases and V 4 bases, and 12 bases lay outside the gene matches. CDR3 protein: CASSSRLALMADTQYF. For the CDR3, the DNA is TGTGCCAGCAGCTCCAGACTAGCCCTGATGGCAGATACGCAGTATTTT.